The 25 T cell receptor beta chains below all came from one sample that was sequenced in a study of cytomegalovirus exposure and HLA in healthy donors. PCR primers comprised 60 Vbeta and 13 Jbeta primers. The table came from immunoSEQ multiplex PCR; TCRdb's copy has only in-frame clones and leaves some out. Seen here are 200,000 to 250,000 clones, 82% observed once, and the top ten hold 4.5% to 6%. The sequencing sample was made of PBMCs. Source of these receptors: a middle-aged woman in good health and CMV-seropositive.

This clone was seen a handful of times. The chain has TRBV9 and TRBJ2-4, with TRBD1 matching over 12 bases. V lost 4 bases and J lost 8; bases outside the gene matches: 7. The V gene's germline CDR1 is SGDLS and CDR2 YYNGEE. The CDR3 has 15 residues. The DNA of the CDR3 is TGTGCCAGCAGCTTCGGGACAGGGGGCCTAGACATTCAGTACTTC. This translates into CASSFGTGGLDIQYF.

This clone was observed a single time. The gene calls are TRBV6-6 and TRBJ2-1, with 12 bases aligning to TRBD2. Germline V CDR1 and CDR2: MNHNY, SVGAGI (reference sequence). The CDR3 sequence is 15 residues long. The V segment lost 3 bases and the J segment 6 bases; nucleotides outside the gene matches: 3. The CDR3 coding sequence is TGTGCCAGCAGTTATCCTAGCGGGGGGGCCAATGAGCAGTTCTTC. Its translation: CASSYPSGGANEQFF.

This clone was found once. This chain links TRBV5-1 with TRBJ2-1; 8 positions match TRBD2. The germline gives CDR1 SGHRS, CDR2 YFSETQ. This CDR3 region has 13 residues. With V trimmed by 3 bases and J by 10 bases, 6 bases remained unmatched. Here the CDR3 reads CASSSGGGSEQFF. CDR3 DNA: TGCGCCAGCAGCTCCGGGGGGGGGAGCGAGCAGTTCTTC.

The CDR3, as DNA: TGTGCCAGCAGTGAAGCTCAGGGGGCATCTCGCTACGAGCAGTACTTC. Protein product: CASSEAQGASRYEQYF. The genes are TRBV6-1 and TRBJ2-7; TRBD1 aligns across 8 bases. Germline V CDR1 and CDR2: MNHNS, SASEGT. V was pared by 0 bases and J by 3 bases, with 7 bases of the junction left unmatched. The CDR3 consists of 16 residues.

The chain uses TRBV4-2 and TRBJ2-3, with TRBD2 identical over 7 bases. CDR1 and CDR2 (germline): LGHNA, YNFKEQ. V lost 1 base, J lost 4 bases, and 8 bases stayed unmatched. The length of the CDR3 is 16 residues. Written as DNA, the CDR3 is TGTGCCAGCAGCCAAGTCGGACGGGAGGTGGCAGATACGCAGTATTTT. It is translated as CASSQVGREVADTQYF.

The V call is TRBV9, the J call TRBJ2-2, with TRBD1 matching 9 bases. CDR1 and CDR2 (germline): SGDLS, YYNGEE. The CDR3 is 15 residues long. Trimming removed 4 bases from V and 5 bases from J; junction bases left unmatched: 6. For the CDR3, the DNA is TGTGCCAGCAGCAACAGACAGGGGGGTACCGGGGAGCTGTTTTTT. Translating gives CASSNRQGGTGELFF.

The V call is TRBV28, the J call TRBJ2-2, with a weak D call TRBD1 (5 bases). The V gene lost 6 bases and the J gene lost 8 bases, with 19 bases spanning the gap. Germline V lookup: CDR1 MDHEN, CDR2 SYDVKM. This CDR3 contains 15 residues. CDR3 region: CASSPGFFSAGELFF. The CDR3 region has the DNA TGTGCCAGCAGCCCAGGGTTTTTTAGTGCGGGGGAGCTGTTTTTT.

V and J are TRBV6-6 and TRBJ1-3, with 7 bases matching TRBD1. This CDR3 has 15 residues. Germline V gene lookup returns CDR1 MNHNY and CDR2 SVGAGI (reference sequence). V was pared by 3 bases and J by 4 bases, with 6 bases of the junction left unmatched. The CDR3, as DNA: TGTGCCAGCAGTTATTACAGGGGTTCGGGAAACACCATATATTTT. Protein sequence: CASSYYRGSGNTIYF.

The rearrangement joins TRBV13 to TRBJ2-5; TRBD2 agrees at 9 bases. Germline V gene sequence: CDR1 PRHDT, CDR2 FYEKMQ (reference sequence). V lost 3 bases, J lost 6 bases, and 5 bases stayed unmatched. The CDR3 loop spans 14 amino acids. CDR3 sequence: CASSFFSGSKTQYF. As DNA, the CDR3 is TGTGCCAGCAGCTTCTTTAGCGGGAGTAAGACCCAGTACTTC.

DNA for the CDR3: TGTGCCAGCAGCCAAGAATGGGCGAACTCTGGAAACACCATATATTTT. Its protein product is CASSQEWANSGNTIYF. The chain is built from TRBV4-2 and TRBJ1-3; D is unresolved. Germline CDR1 reads LGHNA; CDR2 reads YNFKEQ. Trimming took off 0 bases at V and 0 bases at J, with 9 bases between the two ends. The CDR3 length is 16 residues.

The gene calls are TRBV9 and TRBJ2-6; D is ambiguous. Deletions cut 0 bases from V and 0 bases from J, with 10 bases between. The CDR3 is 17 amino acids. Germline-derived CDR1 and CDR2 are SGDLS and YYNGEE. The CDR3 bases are TGTGCCAGCAGCGTAGAGTCAGTTTTCTCTGGGGCCAACGTCCTGACTTTC. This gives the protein CASSVESVFSGANVLTF.

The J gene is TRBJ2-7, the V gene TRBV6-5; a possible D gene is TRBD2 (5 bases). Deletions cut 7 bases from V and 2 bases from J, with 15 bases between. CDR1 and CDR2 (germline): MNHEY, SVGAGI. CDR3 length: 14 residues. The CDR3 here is CASMRFGNAYEQYF. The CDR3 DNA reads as TGTGCCAGCATGCGATTCGGGAACGCCTACGAGCAGTACTTC.

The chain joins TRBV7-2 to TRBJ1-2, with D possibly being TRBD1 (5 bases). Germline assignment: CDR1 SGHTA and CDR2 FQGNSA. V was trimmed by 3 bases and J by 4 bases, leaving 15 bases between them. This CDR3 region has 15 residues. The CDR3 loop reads CASSFAAGGVYGYTF. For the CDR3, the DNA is TGTGCCAGCAGCTTCGCTGCGGGGGGTGTCTATGGCTACACCTTC.

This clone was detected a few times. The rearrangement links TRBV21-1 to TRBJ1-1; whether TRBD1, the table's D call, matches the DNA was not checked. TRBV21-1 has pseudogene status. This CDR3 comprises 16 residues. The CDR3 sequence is CASSKKDRGVKAEAFF. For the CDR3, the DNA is TGTGCCAGCAGCAAAAAGGACAGGGGGGTCAAGGCTGAAGCTTTCTTT.

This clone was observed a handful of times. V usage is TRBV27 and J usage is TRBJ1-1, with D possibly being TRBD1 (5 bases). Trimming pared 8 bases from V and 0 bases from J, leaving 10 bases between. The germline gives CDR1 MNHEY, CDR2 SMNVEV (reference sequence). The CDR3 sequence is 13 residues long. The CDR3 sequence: CASQWGVNTEAFF. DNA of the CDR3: TGTGCCAGCCAATGGGGCGTGAACACTGAAGCTTTCTTT.

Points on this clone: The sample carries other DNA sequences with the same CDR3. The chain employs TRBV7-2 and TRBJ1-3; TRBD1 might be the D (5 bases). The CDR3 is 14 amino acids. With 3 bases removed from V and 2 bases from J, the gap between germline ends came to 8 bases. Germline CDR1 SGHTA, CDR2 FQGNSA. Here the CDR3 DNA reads TGTGCCAGCAGCTTGGGGGGAGCTGGAAACACCATATATTTT. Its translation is CASSLGGAGNTIYF.

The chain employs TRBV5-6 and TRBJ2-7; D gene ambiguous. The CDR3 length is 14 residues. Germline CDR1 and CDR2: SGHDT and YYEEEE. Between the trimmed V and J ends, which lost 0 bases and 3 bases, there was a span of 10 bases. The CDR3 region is CASSLGLSIYEQYF. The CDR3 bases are TGTGCCAGCAGCTTGGGTCTTTCTATCTACGAGCAGTACTTC. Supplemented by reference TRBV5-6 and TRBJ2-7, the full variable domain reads DAGVTQSPTHLIKTRGQQVTLRCSPKSGHDTVSWYQQALGQGPQFIFQYYEEEERQRGNFPDRFSGHQFPNYSSELNVNALLLGDSALYLCASSLGLSIYEQYFGPGTRLTVT.

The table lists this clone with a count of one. The DNA for the CDR3 is TGTGCCTGGAATTTGGACAGGGCCTTCTACGAGCAGTACTTC. This codes for CAWNLDRAFYEQYF. V usage is TRBV30 and J usage is TRBJ2-7; 8 bases are shared with TRBD1. Per the germline V gene, CDR1 is GTSNPN and CDR2 is SVGIG (reference sequence). The trim removed 4 bases at V and 3 bases at J, leaving 8 bases unmatched. The CDR3 spans 14 residues.

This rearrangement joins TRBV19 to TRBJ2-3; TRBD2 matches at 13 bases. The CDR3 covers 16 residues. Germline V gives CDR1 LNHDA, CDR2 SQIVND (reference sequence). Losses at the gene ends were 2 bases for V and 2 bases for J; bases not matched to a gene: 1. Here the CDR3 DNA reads TGTGCCAGTAGTATAACTAGCGGGAGGGCCACAGATACGCAGTATTTT. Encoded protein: CASSITSGRATDTQYF.

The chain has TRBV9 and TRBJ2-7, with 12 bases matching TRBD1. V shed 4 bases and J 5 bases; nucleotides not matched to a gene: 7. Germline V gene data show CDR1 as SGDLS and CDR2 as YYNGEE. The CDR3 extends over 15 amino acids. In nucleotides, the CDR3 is TGTGCCAGCAGCCCACGGGACAGGGGGCTTCACGAGCAGTACTTC. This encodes CASSPRDRGLHEQYF.

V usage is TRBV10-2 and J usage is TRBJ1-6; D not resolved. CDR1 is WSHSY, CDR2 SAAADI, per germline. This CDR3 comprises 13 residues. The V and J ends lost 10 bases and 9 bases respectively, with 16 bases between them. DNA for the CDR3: TGCGCCACCGGGAGCGAAAGATCTTCACCCCTCCACTTT. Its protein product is CATGSERSSPLHF.

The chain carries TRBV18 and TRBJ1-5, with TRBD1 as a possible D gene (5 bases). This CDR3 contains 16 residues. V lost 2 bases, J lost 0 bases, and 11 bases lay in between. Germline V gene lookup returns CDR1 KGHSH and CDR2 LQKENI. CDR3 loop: CASSPSQGASNQPQHF. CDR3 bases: TGTGCCAGCTCACCATCTCAGGGCGCTAGCAATCAGCCCCAGCATTTT.

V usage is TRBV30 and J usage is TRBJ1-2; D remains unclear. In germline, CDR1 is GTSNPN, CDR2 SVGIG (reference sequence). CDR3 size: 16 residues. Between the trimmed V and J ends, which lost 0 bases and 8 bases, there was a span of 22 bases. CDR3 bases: TGTGCCTGGAGTGTACCCGGACCAGCGAGGGTGGGAGGCTACACCTTC. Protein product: CAWSVPGPARVGGYTF.

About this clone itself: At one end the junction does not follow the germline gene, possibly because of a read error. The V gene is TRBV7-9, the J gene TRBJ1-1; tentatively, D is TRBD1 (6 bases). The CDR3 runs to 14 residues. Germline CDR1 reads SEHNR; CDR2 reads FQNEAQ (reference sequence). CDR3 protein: CSSSFGQGSAEAFF. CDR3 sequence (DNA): TGTTCCAGCAGCTTCGGTCAGGGGAGCGCTGAAGCTTTCTTT.

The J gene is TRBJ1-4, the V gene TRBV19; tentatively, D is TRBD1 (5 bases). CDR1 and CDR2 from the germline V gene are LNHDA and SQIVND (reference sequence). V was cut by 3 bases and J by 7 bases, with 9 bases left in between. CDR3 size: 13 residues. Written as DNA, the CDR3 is TGTGCCAGTAGTATCTCCAGGGCTGAAAAACTGTTTTTT. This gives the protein CASSISRAEKLFF. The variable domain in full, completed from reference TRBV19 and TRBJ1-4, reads DGGITQSPKYLFRKEGQNVTLSCEQNLNHDAMYWYRQDPGQGLRLIYYSQIVNDFQKGDIAEGYSVSREKKESFPLTVTSAQKNPTAFYLCASSISRAEKLFFGSGTQLSVL.